This TCR beta chain was profiled in a study of T cell responses to AZD1222 COVID-19 vaccine. About the research overall: Analyses pooled second doses at about 4 or about 12 weeks. Overall study findings and caveats: Repertoire samples came only from after the peak T cell response. CD4 TCRs covered the whole spike, strongest at regions 160-218 and 743-854.

Remarks on this clone: The antigen is unknown.

Profiling relied on immunoSEQ multiplex PCR, and the TCRdb table lists in-frame clones only, not all of them. The top ten hold approximately 3.6% of the sample, which has about 140,000 clones, around nine tenths seen once. The CDR3 has 15 residues. Germline V gene sequence: CDR1 LNHDA, CDR2 SQIVND (reference sequence). V lost 4 bases, J lost 9 bases, and 7 bases stayed unmatched. Source: peripheral blood, taken on day 0 of AZD1222 vaccination. This chain links TRBV19 with TRBJ1-6, with 9 bases that match TRBD1. This TCR derives from an adult in good health. The CDR3 nucleotides are TGTGCCAGTAGTACGACAGGGGGACCGGTTTCACCCCTCCACTTT. This gives the protein CASSTTGGPVSPLHF. Combining the CDR3 with reference TRBV19 and TRBJ1-6 gives the whole variable domain DGGITQSPKYLFRKEGQNVTLSCEQNLNHDAMYWYRQDPGQGLRLIYYSQIVNDFQKGDIAEGYSVSREKKESFPLTVTSAQKNPTAFYLCASSTTGGPVSPLHFGNGTRLTVT.